Listed here are 18 T cell receptor beta chains from one sample, sequenced in a study of shared clonotypes between healthy human individuals. The data were produced by immunoSEQ multiplex PCR, yet TCRdb's version contains in-frame clones alone and is incomplete. The sample has about 700,000 clones, over 65% seen once. The sample comprised memory CD4+ T cells sorted from blood. As to subset: CD45RA-negative fraction. Every receptor here comes from a woman in her 30s in good health.

V is TRBV7-2 and J is TRBJ2-1; TRBD2 matches 7 bases. This CDR3 has 14 residues. The ends lost 5 bases at V and 7 bases at J; junction bases unmatched: 8. CDR1 and CDR2 (germline): SGHTA, FQGNSA. The CDR3 DNA reads as TGTGCCAGCAGCCAAAGGGGAGGGAGAAATGAGCAGTTCTTC. Amino acids: CASSQRGGRNEQFF.

The genes are TRBV7-9 and TRBJ2-3; possible D gene TRBD2, 5 bases. V was clipped by 0 bases and J by 8 bases, with 18 bases between them. The CDR3 length is 16 residues. Germline values: CDR1 SEHNR, CDR2 FQNEAQ (reference sequence). The CDR3 coding sequence is TGTGCCAGCAGCTTAGCGGGAGCCCCCGGGTTTGTTACGCAGTATTTT. Its translation is CASSLAGAPGFVTQYF.

CDR3 bases: TGCGCCAGCAGCTTGGGGACTAGCGGGAGGGTACAAGGAGAGCAGTACTTC. Translated, it gives CASSLGTSGRVQGEQYF. This sequence joins TRBV5-1 and TRBJ2-7; 15 bases match TRBD2. The CDR3 extends over 17 amino acids. Per the germline V gene, CDR1 is SGHRS and CDR2 is YFSETQ. Trimming cost V 0 bases and J 7 bases; bases outside gene matches: 8.

This clone was observed a single time. This chain uses TRBV2 with TRBJ1-2; D gene ambiguous. There are 14 residues in the CDR3. Trimming took 3 bases from V and 0 from J, leaving 8 bases between them. CDR1 is SNHLY and CDR2 is FYNNEI in the germline V gene. The CDR3 protein is CASSDLTSNYGYTF. The CDR3, as DNA: TGTGCCAGCAGTGATCTTACATCTAACTATGGCTACACCTTC.

This chain uses TRBV5-1 with TRBJ1-1; 12 nucleotides line up with TRBD1. The CDR3 has 14 residues. Trimming took 4 bases from V and 5 from J; bases not matched to a gene: 3. Germline CDR1 SGHRS, CDR2 YFSETQ. The DNA for the CDR3 is TGCGCCAGCAGCGGGACAGGGGGCGCAACTGAAGCTTTCTTT. This encodes CASSGTGGATEAFF.

This clone was counted ten times or more. Other DNA variants within this sample encode the same CDR3. The chain combines TRBV18 with TRBJ2-7, with 7 bases fitting TRBD2. Germline V CDR1 and CDR2: KGHSH, LQKENI. CDR3 size: 15 residues. Unmatched junction bases numbered 5, after V lost 1 base and J lost 2 bases. CDR3 region: CASSPRRELPYEQYF. The CDR3 nucleotides read TGTGCCAGCTCACCACGGCGGGAGCTTCCCTACGAGCAGTACTTC.

The rearrangement uses TRBV28 and TRBJ2-1, with no clear D. Germline CDR1 reads MDHEN; CDR2 reads SYDVKM. CDR3 length: 13 residues. Trimming stripped 1 base from V and 7 bases from J, with 8 bases between. The CDR3 DNA follows: TGTGCCAGCAGTTTATTTCGCAAGAATGAGCAGTTCTTC. Amino acids: CASSLFRKNEQFF.

The V call is TRBV28, the J call TRBJ1-2; D gene uncertain. The V end lost 6 bases, the J end lost 10 bases, and 18 bases lay between the germline ends. The CDR3 sequence is 13 residues long. The germline CDR1 and CDR2 sequences are MDHEN and SYDVKM. CDR3 amino acids: CASSLTTPVDYTF. The DNA of the CDR3 is TGTGCCAGCAGCCTGACGACTCCGGTGGACTACACCTTC.

V gene TRBV7-8 combines with J gene TRBJ1-4; 7 bases line up with TRBD1. Germline V lookup: CDR1 SGHVS, CDR2 FQNEAQ. The CDR3 has 15 residues. V lost 5 bases to trimming and J lost 7 bases; unmatched junction nucleotides: 10. The DNA for the CDR3 is TGTGCCAGCAGCCGCATAGGGGGCGAAGGTGAAAAACTGTTTTTT. It is translated as CASSRIGGEGEKLFF.

V and J are TRBV9 and TRBJ1-1; 7 bases are a match to TRBD1. Germline CDR1 is SGDLS and CDR2 is YYNGEE. The CDR3 sequence is 16 residues long. V was clipped by 3 bases and J by 6 bases; unmatched bases: 14. CDR3 protein: CASSAGEGAMKAEAFF. Written as DNA, the CDR3 is TGTGCCAGCAGCGCGGGGGAGGGGGCGATGAAGGCTGAAGCTTTCTTT.

This sequence joins TRBV4-1 and TRBJ2-1; TRBD2 matches 11 bases. V gave up 0 bases and J gave up 10 bases; unmatched junction bases: 11. From germline, CDR1 is MGHRA and CDR2 YSYEKL. The CDR3 sequence is 17 residues long. The CDR3 sequence is CASSQEQLAGAFGEQFF. CDR3 DNA: TGCGCCAGCAGCCAAGAGCAACTAGCGGGAGCGTTCGGGGAGCAGTTCTTC.

The chain employs TRBV6-6 and TRBJ2-7; TRBD2 agrees at 8 bases. Germline CDR1 MNHNY, CDR2 SVGAGI (reference sequence). The CDR3 loop spans 15 amino acids. Trimming cost V 7 bases and J 2 bases; bases outside gene matches: 10. The CDR3 nucleotides are TGTGCCAGCACTAACCCCCCAGCGGGAGCCTACGAGCAGTACTTC. This translates into CASTNPPAGAYEQYF.

In its sample, this clone was seen many times. The gene calls are TRBV25-1 and TRBJ1-1, with D perhaps matching TRBD1 (6 bases). This CDR3 comprises 12 residues. V dropped 8 bases and J dropped 5 bases, with 12 bases sitting between them. CDR1 is MGHDK and CDR2 is SYGVNS in the germline V gene. In nucleotides, the CDR3 is TGTGCCAGCTCTGGGGGCTGGACTGAAGCTTTCTTT. Translation: CASSGGWTEAFF.

This chain connects TRBV7-3 to TRBJ2-3; D unclear. This CDR3 has 14 residues. The germline V gene has CDR1 SGHTA and CDR2 FQGTGA. V was shortened by 2 bases and J by 1 base, with 7 bases between the two germline ends. In nucleotides, the CDR3 is TGTGCCAGCAGCTTACTTGGTGGCACAGATACGCAGTATTTT. Translation gives CASSLLGGTDTQYF.

The chain is built from TRBV5-1 and TRBJ2-5, with a weak D call TRBD1 (5 bases). Per the germline V gene, CDR1 is SGHRS and CDR2 is YFSETQ. The germline V and J ends were trimmed by 7 bases and 5 bases, with 21 bases remaining between them. There are 15 residues in the CDR3. In DNA form, the CDR3 reads TGCGCCAGCGCCGTGGGCCAGGGAAGTTACGAGACCCAGTACTTC. It is translated as CASAVGQGSYETQYF.

The table lists this clone with a count of one. The J gene is TRBJ2-3, the V gene TRBV9; TRBD2 is a possible D gene (6 bases). Trimming removed 4 bases at V and 0 bases at J, with 15 bases between. Germline V gene data show CDR1 as SGDLS and CDR2 as YYNGEE. This CDR3 region has 16 residues. CDR3 DNA sequence: TGTGCCAGCAGCTTTAAAGGCAGCGGGAGCACAGATACGCAGTATTTT. Residues: CASSFKGSGSTDTQYF.

This clone appeared a few times. The J gene is TRBJ2-7, the V gene TRBV25-1; D is ambiguous. Germline V gene data show CDR1 as MGHDK and CDR2 as SYGVNS. V was clipped by 4 bases and J by 0 bases, with 22 bases between them. The CDR3 is 18 amino acids. The CDR3 protein is CASSGHAHSPESSYEQYF. CDR3 nucleotides: TGTGCCAGCAGTGGCCACGCACACAGCCCGGAGAGCTCCTACGAGCAGTACTTC.

A single count supports this clone. V is TRBV27 and J is TRBJ2-5; the D call may be TRBD1 or TRBD2 (5 bases each). CDR1 and CDR2 from the germline V gene are MNHEY and SMNVEV (reference sequence). CDR3 length: 13 amino acids. V was pared by 4 bases and J by 4 bases, with 10 bases between. The CDR3 nucleotides are TGTGCCAGCAGTTCTCTGGGGACAGAGACCCAGTACTTC. Translating gives CASSSLGTETQYF.